Each of the 29 T cell receptor beta chains below was sequenced from the same sample in a study of blood T cell repertoires in COVID-19. Data came from immunoSEQ multiplex PCR; TCRdb stores just in-frame clones and leaves some out. This sample carries tens of thousands of clones, 80% to 90% of them seen once, and the ten largest clones take around an eighth. Sequencing input: peripheral blood. These receptors all stem from a human donor in a cohort sampled during active COVID-19.

J is TRBJ1-1 and V is TRBV28, with 7 positions matching TRBD1. The CDR3 extends over 15 amino acids. In germline, CDR1 is MDHEN, CDR2 SYDVKM. Losses at the gene ends were 5 bases for V and 6 bases for J; bases not matched to a gene: 12. In DNA form, the CDR3 reads TGTGCCAGCAGTCTCCTCACAGGGGATGACGCTGAAGCTTTCTTT. It specifies CASSLLTGDDAEAFF. The full variable domain, rest sourced from reference TRBV28 and TRBJ1-1, is DVKVTQSSRYLVKRTGEKVFLECVQDMDHENMFWYRQDPGLGLRLIYFSYDVKMKEKGDIPEGYSVSREKKERFSLILESASTNQTSMYLCASSLLTGDDAEAFFGQGTRLTVV.

The chain joins TRBV19 to TRBJ1-4, with 8 bases lining up with TRBD1. The V gene end was trimmed by 6 bases and the J gene end by 8 bases; junction bases not matched to a gene: 14. The CDR3 contains 16 residues. Germline V gives CDR1 LNHDA, CDR2 SQIVND (reference sequence). For the CDR3, the DNA is TGTGCCAGTAGCAGAGGACAGGGAACAAGGGGGGAAAAACTGTTTTTT. Its protein product is CASSRGQGTRGEKLFF.

The chain couples TRBV5-6 to TRBJ1-2; D remains unclear. The CDR3 sequence is 14 residues long. Germline-derived CDR1 and CDR2 are SGHDT and YYEEEE. Between the trimmed V and J ends, which lost 0 bases and 8 bases, there was a span of 14 bases. This chain's CDR3 is CASSLDGTLGGYTF. The CDR3 DNA sequence: TGTGCCAGCAGCTTGGATGGCACCCTGGGCGGCTACACCTTC.

This clone is a singleton in its sample. The rearrangement links TRBV7-2 to TRBJ1-1, with TRBD1 identical over 7 bases. The CDR3 is made up of 13 amino acids. V shed 5 bases, J shed 4 bases, and the junction held 4 bases outside the gene matches. Looked up from germline, CDR1 is SGHTA and CDR2 is FQGNSA. CDR3 sequence (DNA): TGTGCCAGCAGCACCCAGGGGGGCACTGAAGCTTTCTTT. As protein: CASSTQGGTEAFF.

This chain uses TRBV2 with TRBJ2-2; the match to TRBD2 covers 7 bases. CDR1 and CDR2 (germline): SNHLY, FYNNEI. J was trimmed by 1 base and V by 7 bases; bases with no gene match: 3. This CDR3 is 14 amino acids long. The CDR3 sequence: CASIREGNTGELFF. CDR3 coding DNA: TGTGCCAGCATCAGGGAGGGGAACACCGGGGAGCTGTTTTTT.

This chain joins TRBV30 and TRBJ1-1, with 8 bases identical to TRBD1. With 2 bases clipped from V and 4 bases from J, the junction kept 3 bases outside the gene matches. CDR3 size: 13 residues. Germline V gene lookup returns CDR1 GTSNPN and CDR2 SVGIG (reference sequence). The CDR3 protein is CAWSRTGGTEAFF. For the CDR3, the DNA is TGTGCCTGGAGTAGAACAGGGGGCACTGAAGCTTTCTTT. The full variable domain, with the rest looked up from reference TRBV30 and TRBJ1-1, is SQTIHQWPATLVQPVGSPLSLECTVEGTSNPNLYWYRQAAGRGLQLLFYSVGIGQISSEVPQNLSASRPQDRQFILSSKKLLLSDSGFYLCAWSRTGGTEAFFGQGTRLTVV.

The chain carries TRBV15 and TRBJ1-2; unclear D gene. This CDR3 region has 14 residues. The V end was cut by 0 bases, the J end by 6 bases, with 11 bases between. Germline loops: CDR1 LNHNV, CDR2 YYDKDF (reference sequence). CDR3 region: CATSRDAEVHGYTF. DNA of the CDR3: TGTGCCACCAGCAGAGATGCGGAGGTTCATGGCTACACCTTC. The variable domain in full, with the rest retrieved from reference TRBV15 and TRBJ1-2, is DAMVIQNPRYQVTQFGKPVTLSCSQTLNHNVMYWYQQKSSQAPKLLFHYYDKDFNNEADTPDNFQSRRPNTSFCFLDIRSPGLGDTAMYLCATSRDAEVHGYTFGSGTRLTVV.

The J gene is TRBJ1-2, the V gene TRBV20-1; D remains ambiguous. V shed 1 base and J shed 4 bases, with 4 bases lying between them. Germline CDR1 DFQATT, CDR2 SNEGSKA (reference sequence). The CDR3 sequence is 11 residues long. CDR3: CSARAVYGYTF. The DNA for the CDR3 is TGCAGTGCTAGAGCGGTCTATGGCTACACCTTC.

The chain has TRBV30 and TRBJ2-1, with 7 positions matching TRBD2. This CDR3 contains 14 residues. Losses at the gene ends were 3 bases for V and 2 bases for J; bases not matched to a gene: 4. Germline-derived CDR1 and CDR2 are GTSNPN and SVGIG (reference sequence). The CDR3 here is CAWSSGVTYNEQFF. CDR3 coding DNA: TGTGCCTGGAGCAGCGGGGTCACCTACAATGAGCAGTTCTTC.

The V call is TRBV5-6, the J call TRBJ1-2, with D tentatively TRBD1 (6 bases). CDR1 is SGHDT and CDR2 is YYEEEE in the germline V gene. This CDR3 spans 15 amino acids. The V and J ends lost 4 bases and 1 base respectively, with 14 bases between them. CDR3 sequence (DNA): TGTGCCAGCAGCACGTTCTGGGGGCGTAACTATGGCTACACCTTC. Translating it yields CASSTFWGRNYGYTF.

The chain carries TRBV18 and TRBJ2-7; a weak D match, TRBD1 (5 bases). Trimming removed 4 bases from V and 4 bases from J, with 23 bases in between. Germline V gene lookup returns CDR1 KGHSH and CDR2 LQKENI. This CDR3 contains 17 residues. Written as DNA, the CDR3 is TGTGCCAGCTCACGATTATCCCCCGAGGCAGGGTATTACGAGCAGTACTTC. Translating gives CASSRLSPEAGYYEQYF. Looking up the rest from reference TRBV18 and TRBJ2-7 gives the full variable domain: NAGVMQNPRHLVRRRGQEARLRCSPMKGHSHVYWYRQLPEEGLKFMVYLQKENIIDESGMPKERFSAEFPKEGPSILRIQQVVRGDSAAYFCASSRLSPEAGYYEQYFGPGTRLTVT.

This chain uses TRBV5-1 with TRBJ2-7; TRBD1 matches at 9 bases. Looked up from germline, CDR1 is SGHRS and CDR2 is YFSETQ. The CDR3 runs to 16 residues. J gave up 4 bases and V 4 bases, and 12 bases lay outside the gene matches. The DNA for the CDR3 is TGCGCCAGCAGCATAGACGAGACAGGGGGTCGGTACGAGCAGTACTTC. Protein sequence: CASSIDETGGRYEQYF.

The genes are TRBV15 and TRBJ2-1; D might be TRBD2 (6 bases). CDR3 length equals 18 residues. With 2 bases removed from V and 6 bases from J, the gap between germline ends came to 23 bases. Germline values: CDR1 LNHNV, CDR2 YYDKDF (reference sequence). This CDR3 is CATSRPRWRVGEGNEQFF. The CDR3 DNA sequence: TGTGCCACCAGCAGACCTAGGTGGAGGGTTGGGGAAGGCAATGAGCAGTTCTTC.

The chain joins TRBV3-1 (or the pseudogene TRBV3-2) to TRBJ1-6; 7 bases align to TRBD1. V gave up 3 bases and J gave up 4 bases; unmatched junction bases: 12. The germline V gene has CDR1 LGHDT and CDR2 YNNKEL (reference sequence). This CDR3 is built from 18 residues. In nucleotides, the CDR3 is TGTGCCAGCAGCCACCGGTCGGGACAGAAGGCTTATAATTCACCCCTCCACTTT. This encodes CASSHRSGQKAYNSPLHF.

The genes are TRBV6-6 and TRBJ1-1; no clear D gene. CDR1 and CDR2 from the germline V gene are MNHNY and SVGAGI (reference sequence). With 4 bases removed from V and 1 base from J, the gap between germline ends came to 13 bases. There are 15 residues in the CDR3. The CDR3 is CASSSHAVPNTEAFF. As DNA, the CDR3 is TGTGCCAGCAGTTCCCACGCGGTCCCGAACACTGAAGCTTTCTTT.

The rearrangement links TRBV20-1 to TRBJ1-2; 8 bases line up with TRBD1. The CDR3 has 12 residues. CDR1 is DFQATT, CDR2 SNEGSKA, per germline (reference sequence). V trimming: 3 bases; J trimming: 8 bases; junction bases outside the gene matches: 5. In DNA, the CDR3 is TGCAGTGCTAGTCCAGGGGGCGGGGGCTACACCTTC. Its protein product is CSASPGGGGYTF.

This clone was counted once. J is TRBJ2-5 and V is TRBV7-2, with unresolved D. The V gene lost 4 bases and the J gene lost 5 bases, with 8 bases spanning the gap. The CDR3 extends over 12 amino acids. The germline gives CDR1 SGHTA, CDR2 FQGNSA. The CDR3 region is CASSYRMETQYF. In DNA, the CDR3 is TGTGCCAGCAGCTACAGAATGGAGACCCAGTACTTC.

This clone came up once. This chain links TRBV3-1 (or the pseudogene TRBV3-2) with TRBJ2-7, with 7 positions matching TRBD1. After removal of 1 base from V and 6 bases from J, the junction contained 9 bases not matched to a gene. This CDR3 is 15 amino acids long. Germline V gives CDR1 LGHDT, CDR2 YNNKEL (reference sequence). CDR3 coding DNA: TGTGCCAGCAGCCAAGGGCTGGGTGACAGGGTCGAGCAGTACTTC. This translates into CASSQGLGDRVEQYF.

The V and J genes are TRBV6-5 and TRBJ1-5; a weak D match, TRBD1 (5 bases). Trimming stripped 2 bases from V and 7 bases from J, with 9 bases between. CDR3 length: 13 amino acids. Germline V gene sequence: CDR1 MNHEY, CDR2 SVGAGI. CDR3 region: CASSYRGKQPQHF. As DNA, the CDR3 is TGTGCCAGCAGTTACAGGGGTAAACAGCCCCAGCATTTT.

The chain employs TRBV5-6 and TRBJ1-5; unclear D gene. Trimming pared 2 bases from V and 4 bases from J, leaving 10 bases between. Germline V CDR1 and CDR2: SGHDT, YYEEEE. The CDR3 spans 14 residues. This CDR3 reads CASSFFTANQPQHF. The CDR3 DNA reads TGTGCCAGCAGCTTCTTCACAGCAAATCAGCCCCAGCATTTT.

The gene calls are TRBV6-5 and TRBJ2-7; possibly TRBD1 for D (6 bases). This CDR3 has 13 residues. Germline V gives CDR1 MNHEY, CDR2 SVGAGI. Trimming left V 5 bases short and J 2 bases short, with 10 bases between. CDR3 amino acids: CASSTGLAYEQYF. The DNA for the CDR3 is TGTGCCAGCAGTACAGGGCTGGCCTACGAGCAGTACTTC.

This chain joins TRBV3-1 (or the pseudogene TRBV3-2) and TRBJ2-5, with D unresolved. This CDR3 spans 15 amino acids. Germline loops: CDR1 LGHDT, CDR2 YNNKEL (reference sequence). The V gene lost 2 bases and the J gene lost 0 bases, with 10 bases spanning the gap. This chain's CDR3 is CASSQFVENQETQYF. CDR3 DNA sequence: TGTGCCAGCAGCCAATTCGTGGAGAACCAAGAGACCCAGTACTTC.

The J gene is TRBJ1-5, the V gene TRBV24-1, with D hard to call. Germline values: CDR1 KGHDR, CDR2 SFDVKD. The CDR3 runs 14 residues. The V and J ends lost 4 bases and 2 bases respectively, with 8 bases between them. As DNA, the CDR3 is TGTGCCACCAGTGACCCACGAGGCAATCAGCCCCAGCATTTT. Protein product: CATSDPRGNQPQHF.

J is TRBJ1-1 and V is TRBV6-2 or TRBV6-3, with D perhaps TRBD1 (5 bases). Trimming removed 5 bases from V and 6 bases from J, with 13 bases in between. Per the germline V gene, CDR1 is MNHEY and CDR2 is SVGEGT. This CDR3 comprises 13 residues. CDR3 sequence: CASSLGGGAEAFF. The CDR3 nucleotides read TGTGCCAGCAGTCTCGGCGGGGGGGCTGAAGCTTTCTTT.

The chain links TRBV30 to TRBJ2-1; 10 nucleotides agree with TRBD2. The trim removed 0 bases at V and 9 bases at J, leaving 8 bases unmatched. The CDR3 totals 15 residues. Germline CDR1 GTSNPN, CDR2 SVGIG (reference sequence). The CDR3, as DNA: TGTGCCTGGAGTGTAGGGCTAGCGGGGGTGATTGAGCAGTTCTTC. As protein: CAWSVGLAGVIEQFF.

The chain uses TRBV2 and TRBJ2-2, with a possible D match to TRBD2 (6 bases). Trimming removed 7 bases from V and 3 bases from J, with 21 bases in between. The CDR3 extends over 17 amino acids. Germline lookup yields CDR1 SNHLY and CDR2 FYNNEI. CDR3 region: CASKTGSHLSHTGELFF. The CDR3 bases are TGTGCCAGCAAGACCGGGAGCCACCTCTCTCACACCGGGGAGCTGTTTTTT.

The chain links TRBV29-1 to TRBJ2-2; 8 bases match TRBD2. Germline loops: CDR1 SQVTM, CDR2 ANQGSEA. The CDR3 contains 13 residues. V dropped 0 bases and J dropped 7; count of bases not matched to a gene: 1. The DNA of the CDR3 is TGCAGCGTTGAAGAGCTAGCGGGCGGGGAGCTGTTTTTT. Protein: CSVEELAGGELFF.

J is TRBJ1-2 and V is TRBV19; D unresolved. CDR1 is LNHDA, CDR2 SQIVND, per germline (reference sequence). This CDR3 region has 15 residues. Trimming removed 4 bases from V and 2 bases from J, with 14 bases in between. The CDR3 DNA sequence: TGTGCCAGTAGTACGCCTTCCGGGAAAAACTATGGCTACACCTTC. The encoded protein is CASSTPSGKNYGYTF.

The V gene is TRBV5-8, the J gene TRBJ2-2; 9 nucleotides agree with TRBD1. The ends lost 1 base at V and 7 bases at J; junction bases unmatched: 11. This CDR3 comprises 17 residues. Germline CDR1 is SGHTS and CDR2 is YDEGEE. CDR3 loop: CASSLPIHRGLSGELFF. The CDR3 DNA is TGTGCCAGCAGCTTGCCGATCCACAGGGGGCTTAGCGGGGAGCTGTTTTTT.